The T cell receptor beta chain under discussion was sequenced for a study of blood T cell repertoires in COVID-19. Germline V gives CDR1 LGHNA, CDR2 YSLEER. This CDR3 region has 15 residues. V shed 3 bases, J shed 5 bases, and the junction held 5 bases outside the gene matches. Sequenced by immunoSEQ multiplex PCR; TCRdb stores in-frame clones only, minus some. The sample lists about 250,000 clones, almost 90% occurring once. The sequencing input was peripheral blood. The rearrangement uses TRBV4-3 and TRBJ2-1, with TRBD1 matching 9 bases. This receptor was taken from a woman in her fifties or sixties with COVID-19, enrolled during active disease. The CDR3 loop is CASSQHRGLDNEQFF. Written as DNA, the CDR3 is TGCGCCAGCAGCCAGCACAGGGGGCTCGACAATGAGCAGTTCTTC.